This T cell receptor (beta chain) was captured in a study of T-cell memory formation after mild COVID-19. The overall study: Largely, TCR clusters stayed within a single donor. The study, taken as a whole, reports: A balance of CD4 and CD8 characterized clones contracting day 15 to 85, whereas later expanders leaned CD4+. Contracting CD4+ clones were located mainly in CM and EM, and CD8+ clones in EMRA.

TCRdb re-analysed the 5' RACE reads in MiXCR, keeping a single row per CDR3 protein. The table includes 500,000 to 650,000 distinct CDR3 sequences, less than 25% detected once. CDR1 and CDR2 from the germline V gene are SQVTM and ANQGSEA. The CDR3 contains 13 residues. V lost 2 bases, J lost 1 base, and 8 bases lay in between. This clonotype appeared many times. The antigen is not known. This receptor was obtained from an adult woman who had mild COVID-19 (a few samples of this study predate the infection). Cell type and time point are not known. Material: PBMCs or a T cell subset sorted from them (not recorded which). The chain is built from TRBV29-1 and TRBJ2-5; no definite D call. The CDR3, as DNA: TGCAGCGTTGAAAGGCCAGCCCAAGAGACCCAGTACTTC. Its translation is CSVERPAQETQYF.